This TCR beta chain was found in a study of blood T cell repertoires in COVID-19. For the study at large: PBMCs, B-cell-depleted T cells, or T cells were the source of the cDNA or gDNA that made up the material.

CDR1 and CDR2 from the germline V gene are LGHNA and YSLEER. V dropped 1 base and J dropped 3; count of bases not matched to a gene: 4. The CDR3 is 15 residues long. As processed by the authors: Cell counts per sample came from amplifying reference gene primers. Clones were read by immunoSEQ multiplex PCR, and TCRdb kept only the in-frame ones, dropping some. The DNA gave D and trimming, while V, J and clone size come from that table. Here the sample spans about 120,000 clones, approximately 81% being singletons. This TCR derives from a woman aged 80 or over with acute or convalescent COVID-19. Sequenced input: peripheral blood. The chain uses TRBV4-3 and TRBJ1-2; 8 bases are a match to TRBD1. The CDR3 is CASSQALQGDYGYTF. The CDR3 DNA sequence: TGCGCCAGCAGCCAAGCCCTACAGGGGGACTATGGCTACACCTTC.